These 11 T cell receptor beta chains were all obtained from the same sample, sequenced in a study of cytomegalovirus exposure and HLA in healthy donors. A multiplex PCR was run with 60 Vbeta primers and 13 Jbeta primers. Clones were read by immunoSEQ multiplex PCR, and TCRdb kept only the in-frame ones, dropping some. This sample has roughly 190,000 clones, with about 76% found just once. Sequences were obtained from PBMCs. Receptors originate from a woman aged 45-65 years in good health and CMV-seronegative.

The J gene is TRBJ1-2, the V gene TRBV7-2; 7 bases match TRBD1. V was clipped by 2 bases and J by 6 bases; unmatched bases: 6. This CDR3 has 14 amino acids. CDR1 is SGHTA and CDR2 is FQGNSA in the germline V gene. The CDR3: CASSLMAGGDGYTF. As DNA, the CDR3 is TGTGCCAGCAGCTTAATGGCAGGGGGAGATGGCTACACCTTC.

The CDR3 sequence: CASTSGRVETQYF. Written as DNA, the CDR3 is TGTGCCAGCACCTCGGGTAGAGTGGAGACCCAGTACTTC. The gene calls are TRBV7-2 and TRBJ2-5; D not certain. The CDR3 contains 13 residues. V was trimmed by 7 bases and J by 5 bases, leaving 14 bases between them. Germline V gene lookup returns CDR1 SGHTA and CDR2 FQGNSA.

Only a few counts were recorded for this clone. The CDR3 protein is CASSLNREHDEQFF. The CDR3 DNA reads as TGTGCCAGCAGCTTAAACAGGGAACACGATGAGCAGTTCTTC. The chain is built from TRBV7-3 and TRBJ2-1; D perhaps matches TRBD1 (6 bases). Germline CDR1 SGHTA, CDR2 FQGTGA. The V end was cut by 1 base, the J end by 8 bases, with 12 bases between. The CDR3 consists of 14 residues.

The chain recombines TRBV7-9 with TRBJ2-2; D may be TRBD2 (6 bases). This CDR3 is 16 amino acids long. CDR1 and CDR2 from the germline V gene are SEHNR and FQNEAQ (reference sequence). V was trimmed by 4 bases and J by 6 bases, leaving 18 bases between them. The CDR3 region has the DNA TGTGCCAGCAGCTCGCTGGCCGGGAGCGGCGCCGGGGAGCTGTTTTTT. Translation: CASSSLAGSGAGELFF.

This clone was seen only a few times. The chain has TRBV14 and TRBJ2-3, with D tentatively TRBD2 (5 bases). V was cut by 1 base and J by 9 bases, with 17 bases left in between. Germline V gene lookup returns CDR1 SGHDN and CDR2 FVKESK. CDR3 length equals 15 residues. CDR3: CASSQGGLNQGTQYF. The DNA of the CDR3 is TGTGCCAGCAGCCAAGGTGGACTCAACCAAGGGACGCAGTATTTT.

The V and J genes are TRBV9 and TRBJ1-5, with a tentative D call TRBD1 (5 bases). The ends were cut back, 4 bases at V and 5 bases at J, with 13 bases in the middle. CDR3 length equals 14 residues. Germline loops: CDR1 SGDLS, CDR2 YYNGEE. The CDR3 DNA reads TGTGCCAGCAGCAGGACCGGGGGTGATCAGCCCCAGCATTTT. Protein sequence: CASSRTGGDQPQHF.

The chain combines TRBV10-1 with TRBJ2-3; 8 bases line up with TRBD2. This CDR3 has 14 residues. The germline gives CDR1 WNHNN, CDR2 SYGVQD (reference sequence). J gave up 7 bases and V 4 bases, and 7 bases lay outside the gene matches. This CDR3 reads CASSAAGGAHTQYF. The CDR3 coding sequence is TGCGCCAGCAGTGCTGCCGGGGGGGCCCATACGCAGTATTTT.

This chain uses TRBV11-3 with TRBJ2-3; 10 positions match TRBD2. Trimming removed 5 bases from V and 2 bases from J; junction bases left unmatched: 4. This CDR3 contains 15 residues. Germline CDR1 is SGHNT and CDR2 is YENEEA. The CDR3 nucleotides read TGTGCCAGCAGCCCACTAGCGGGGTTCACAGATACGCAGTATTTT. Translating it yields CASSPLAGFTDTQYF.

This chain joins TRBV4-1 and TRBJ1-1, with TRBD1 matching 7 bases. The CDR3 spans 14 residues. The J segment lost 4 bases and the V segment lost 2 bases, leaving 4 bases of the junction unmatched. Germline V gene lookup returns CDR1 MGHRA and CDR2 YSYEKL. In DNA form, the CDR3 reads TGCGCCAGCAGCCAATCTTCAGGGGGCACTGAAGCTTTCTTT. Protein sequence: CASSQSSGGTEAFF.

Concerning this clone: Other nucleotide sequences in the sample specify the same CDR3. This chain links TRBV12-5 with TRBJ1-5; D might be TRBD1 (6 bases). Germline V gene data show CDR1 as LGHNT and CDR2 as FRNRAP. The CDR3 is 15 amino acids. Trimming pared 1 base from V and 4 bases from J, leaving 11 bases between. The CDR3: CASGLEPGDNQPQHF. The CDR3 DNA follows: TGTGCTAGTGGTTTGGAACCAGGGGATAATCAGCCCCAGCATTTT. Full variable domain (rest looked up from reference TRBV12-5 and TRBJ1-5): DARVTQTPRHKVTEMGQEVTMRCQPILGHNTVFWYRQTMMQGLELLAYFRNRAPLDDSGMPKDRFSAEMPDATLATLKIQPSEPRDSAVYFCASGLEPGDNQPQHFGDGTRLSIL.

The chain links TRBV5-1 to TRBJ2-2; maybe TRBD1 (6 bases). This CDR3 has 14 amino acids. CDR1 is SGHRS, CDR2 YFSETQ, per germline. Trimming cost V 7 bases and J 0 bases, with 10 bases left between them. This chain's CDR3 is CASHKGANTGELFF. The CDR3 DNA reads TGCGCCAGCCATAAGGGGGCGAACACCGGGGAGCTGTTTTTT.